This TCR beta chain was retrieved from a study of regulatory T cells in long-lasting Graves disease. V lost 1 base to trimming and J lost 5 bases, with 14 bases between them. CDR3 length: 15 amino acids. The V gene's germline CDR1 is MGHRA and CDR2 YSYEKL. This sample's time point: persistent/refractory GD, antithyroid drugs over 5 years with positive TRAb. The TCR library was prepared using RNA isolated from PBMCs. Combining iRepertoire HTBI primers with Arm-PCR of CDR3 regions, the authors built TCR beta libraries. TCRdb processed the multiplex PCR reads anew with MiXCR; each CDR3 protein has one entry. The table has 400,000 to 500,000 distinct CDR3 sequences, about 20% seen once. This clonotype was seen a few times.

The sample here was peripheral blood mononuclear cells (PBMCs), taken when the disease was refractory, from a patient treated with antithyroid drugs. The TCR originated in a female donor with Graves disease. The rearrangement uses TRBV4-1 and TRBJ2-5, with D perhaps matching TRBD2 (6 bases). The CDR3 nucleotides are TGCGCCAGCAGCCAAGCGTCGGGGGTTGGGGAGACCCAGTACTTC. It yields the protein CASSQASGVGETQYF.